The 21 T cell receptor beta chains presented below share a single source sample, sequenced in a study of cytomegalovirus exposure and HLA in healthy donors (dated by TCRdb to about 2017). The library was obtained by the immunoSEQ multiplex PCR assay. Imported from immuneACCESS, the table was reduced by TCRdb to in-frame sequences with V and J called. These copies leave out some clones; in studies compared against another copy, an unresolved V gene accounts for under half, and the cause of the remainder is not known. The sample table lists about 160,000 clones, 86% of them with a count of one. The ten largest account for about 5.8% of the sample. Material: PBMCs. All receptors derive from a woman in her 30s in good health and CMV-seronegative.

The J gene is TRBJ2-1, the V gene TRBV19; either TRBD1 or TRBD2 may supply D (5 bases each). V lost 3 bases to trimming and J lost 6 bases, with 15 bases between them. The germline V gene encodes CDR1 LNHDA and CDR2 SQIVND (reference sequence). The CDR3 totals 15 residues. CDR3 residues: CASSIQDSGRNEQFF. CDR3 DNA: TGTGCCAGTAGTATCCAGGACTCGGGACGCAATGAGCAGTTCTTC.

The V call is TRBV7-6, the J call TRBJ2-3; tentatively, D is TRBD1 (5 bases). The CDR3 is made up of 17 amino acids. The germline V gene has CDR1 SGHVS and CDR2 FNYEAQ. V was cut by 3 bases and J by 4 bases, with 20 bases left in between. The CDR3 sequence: CASSFDTQHGASDTQYF. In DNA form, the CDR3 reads TGTGCCAGCAGCTTTGATACCCAGCATGGGGCGTCAGATACGCAGTATTTT. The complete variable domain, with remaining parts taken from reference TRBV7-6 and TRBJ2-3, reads GAGVSQSPRYKVTKRGQDVALRCDPISGHVSLYWYRQALGQGPEFLTYFNYEAQQDKSGLPNDRFSAERPEGSISTLTIQRTEQRDSAMYRCASSFDTQHGASDTQYFGPGTRLTVL.

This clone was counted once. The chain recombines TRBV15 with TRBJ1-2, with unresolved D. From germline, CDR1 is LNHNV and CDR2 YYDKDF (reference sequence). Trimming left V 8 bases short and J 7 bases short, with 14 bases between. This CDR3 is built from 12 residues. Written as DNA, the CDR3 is TGTGCCACCTACTCGGGCCCCGTTGGCTACACCTTC. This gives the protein CATYSGPVGYTF.

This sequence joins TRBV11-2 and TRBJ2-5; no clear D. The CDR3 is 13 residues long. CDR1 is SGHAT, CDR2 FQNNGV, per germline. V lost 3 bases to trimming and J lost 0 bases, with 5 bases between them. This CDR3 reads CASSFSNQETQYF. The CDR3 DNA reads TGTGCCAGCAGCTTCTCAAACCAAGAGACCCAGTACTTC.

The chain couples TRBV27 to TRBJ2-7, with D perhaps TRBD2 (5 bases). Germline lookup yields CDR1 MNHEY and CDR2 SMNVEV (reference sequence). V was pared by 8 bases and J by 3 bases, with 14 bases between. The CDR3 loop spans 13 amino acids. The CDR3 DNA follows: TGTGCCAGCTCTACGGGAAACGGCTACGAGCAGTACTTC. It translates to CASSTGNGYEQYF.

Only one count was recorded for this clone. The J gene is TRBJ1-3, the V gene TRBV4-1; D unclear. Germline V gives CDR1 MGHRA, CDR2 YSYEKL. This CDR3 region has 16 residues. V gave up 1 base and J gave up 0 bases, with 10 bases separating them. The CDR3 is CASSQVSRGSGNTIYF. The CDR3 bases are TGCGCCAGCAGCCAAGTTAGCCGAGGCTCTGGAAACACCATATATTTT.

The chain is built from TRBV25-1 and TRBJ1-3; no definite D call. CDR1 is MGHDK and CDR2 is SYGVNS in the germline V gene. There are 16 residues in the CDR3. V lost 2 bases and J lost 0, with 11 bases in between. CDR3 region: CASSERLTASGNTIYF. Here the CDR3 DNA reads TGTGCCAGCAGTGAACGGCTTACGGCCTCTGGAAACACCATATATTTT.

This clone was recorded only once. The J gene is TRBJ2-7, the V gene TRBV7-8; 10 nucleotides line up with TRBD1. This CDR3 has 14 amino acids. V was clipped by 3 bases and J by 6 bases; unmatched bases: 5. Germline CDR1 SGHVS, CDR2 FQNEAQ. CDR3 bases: TGTGCCAGCAGCTTGGGACAGGGGCGGAGCGAGCAGTACTTC. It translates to CASSLGQGRSEQYF.

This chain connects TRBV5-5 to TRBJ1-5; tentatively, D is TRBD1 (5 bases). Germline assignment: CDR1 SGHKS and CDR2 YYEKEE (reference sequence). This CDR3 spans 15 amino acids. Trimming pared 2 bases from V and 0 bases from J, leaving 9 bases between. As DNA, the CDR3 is TGTGCCAGCAGCTTAGACAGTGGTAGCAATCAGCCCCAGCATTTT. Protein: CASSLDSGSNQPQHF.

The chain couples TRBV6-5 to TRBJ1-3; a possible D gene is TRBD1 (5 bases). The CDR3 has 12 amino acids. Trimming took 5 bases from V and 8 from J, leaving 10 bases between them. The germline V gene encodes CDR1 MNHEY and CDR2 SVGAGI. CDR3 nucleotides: TGTGCCAGCAGTCGACCCAGGGACACCATATATTTT. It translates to CASSRPRDTIYF.

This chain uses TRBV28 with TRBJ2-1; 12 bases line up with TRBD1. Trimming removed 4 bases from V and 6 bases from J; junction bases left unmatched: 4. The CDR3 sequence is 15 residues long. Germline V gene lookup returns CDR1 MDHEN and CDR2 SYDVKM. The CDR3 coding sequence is TGTGCCAGCAGTTCACGGGACAGGGGGCTCAATGAGCAGTTCTTC. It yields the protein CASSSRDRGLNEQFF.

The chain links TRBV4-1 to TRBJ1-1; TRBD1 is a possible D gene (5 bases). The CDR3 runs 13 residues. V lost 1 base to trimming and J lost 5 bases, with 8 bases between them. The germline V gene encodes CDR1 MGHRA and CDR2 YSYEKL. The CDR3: CASSQGDRTEAFF. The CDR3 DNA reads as TGCGCCAGCAGCCAAGGTGACAGAACTGAAGCTTTCTTT.

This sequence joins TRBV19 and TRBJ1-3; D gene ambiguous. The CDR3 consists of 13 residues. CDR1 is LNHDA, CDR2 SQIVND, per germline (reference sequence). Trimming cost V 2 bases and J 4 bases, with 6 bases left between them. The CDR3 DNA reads TGTGCCAGTAGTATATTAAGCGGAAACACCATATATTTT. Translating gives CASSILSGNTIYF.

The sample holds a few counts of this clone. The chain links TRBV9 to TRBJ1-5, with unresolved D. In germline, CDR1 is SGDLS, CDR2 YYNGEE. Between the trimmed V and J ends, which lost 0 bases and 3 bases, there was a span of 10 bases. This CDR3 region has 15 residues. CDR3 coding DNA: TGTGCCAGCAGCGTAGGCACAGCTATCAATCAGCCCCAGCATTTT. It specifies CASSVGTAINQPQHF.

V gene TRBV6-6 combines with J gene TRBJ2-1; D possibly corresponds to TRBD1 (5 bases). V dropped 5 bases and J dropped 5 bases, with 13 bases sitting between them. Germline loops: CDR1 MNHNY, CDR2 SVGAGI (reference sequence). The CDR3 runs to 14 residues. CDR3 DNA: TGTGCCAGCAGTCCAACAGGTTCTGACAATGAGCAGTTCTTC. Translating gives CASSPTGSDNEQFF.

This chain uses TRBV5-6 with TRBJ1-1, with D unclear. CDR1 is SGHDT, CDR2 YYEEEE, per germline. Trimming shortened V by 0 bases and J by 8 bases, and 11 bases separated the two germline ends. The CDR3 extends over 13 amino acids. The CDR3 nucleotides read TGTGCCAGCAGCTTGGCGGGAGGGATGGAAGCTTTCTTT. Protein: CASSLAGGMEAFF.

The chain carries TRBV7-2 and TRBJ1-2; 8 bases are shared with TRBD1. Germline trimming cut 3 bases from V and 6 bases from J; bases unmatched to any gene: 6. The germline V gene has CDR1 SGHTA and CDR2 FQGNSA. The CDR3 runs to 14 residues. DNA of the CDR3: TGTGCCAGCAGCTTCGACAGGGGCGGCGATGGCTACACCTTC. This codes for CASSFDRGGDGYTF.

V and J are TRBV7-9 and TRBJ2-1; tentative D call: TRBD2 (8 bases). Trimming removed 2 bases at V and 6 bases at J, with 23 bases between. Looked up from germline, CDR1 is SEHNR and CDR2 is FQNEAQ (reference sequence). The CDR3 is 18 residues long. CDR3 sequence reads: CASSLSRGQREWGNEQFF. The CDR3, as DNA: TGTGCCAGCAGCTTATCTCGGGGACAGCGGGAGTGGGGCAATGAGCAGTTCTTC.

The CDR3 sequence is CASSLNSGGGTDTQYF. The CDR3 DNA follows: TGTGCCAGCAGCTTAAACAGCGGGGGCGGCACAGATACGCAGTATTTT. This chain joins TRBV7-3 and TRBJ2-3; 8 bases are a match to TRBD2. Germline CDR1 SGHTA, CDR2 FQGTGA. There are 16 residues in the CDR3. V trimming: 1 base; J trimming: 1 base; junction bases outside the gene matches: 4.

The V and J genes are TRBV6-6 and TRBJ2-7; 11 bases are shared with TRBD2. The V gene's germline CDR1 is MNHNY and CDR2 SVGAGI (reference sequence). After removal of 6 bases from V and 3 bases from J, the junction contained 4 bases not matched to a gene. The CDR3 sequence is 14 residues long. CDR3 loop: CASSTGTSGYEQYF. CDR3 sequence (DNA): TGTGCCAGCAGCACCGGGACTAGCGGCTACGAGCAGTACTTC.

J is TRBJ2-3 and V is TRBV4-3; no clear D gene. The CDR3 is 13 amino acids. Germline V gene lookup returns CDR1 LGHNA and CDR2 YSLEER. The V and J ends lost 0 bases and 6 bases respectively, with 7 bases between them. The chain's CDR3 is CASSQEPSDTQYF. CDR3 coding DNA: TGCGCCAGCAGCCAAGAGCCTTCCGATACGCAGTATTTT.